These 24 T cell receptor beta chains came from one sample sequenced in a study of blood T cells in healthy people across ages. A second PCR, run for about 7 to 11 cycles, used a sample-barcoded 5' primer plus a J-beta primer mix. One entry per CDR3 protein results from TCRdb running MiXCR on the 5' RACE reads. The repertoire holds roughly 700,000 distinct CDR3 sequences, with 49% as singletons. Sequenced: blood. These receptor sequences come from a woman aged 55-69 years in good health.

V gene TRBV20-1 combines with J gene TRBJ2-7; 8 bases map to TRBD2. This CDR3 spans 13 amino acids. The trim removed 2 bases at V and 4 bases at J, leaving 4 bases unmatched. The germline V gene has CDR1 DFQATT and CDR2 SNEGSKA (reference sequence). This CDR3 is CSARRSGSYEQYF. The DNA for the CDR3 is TGCAGTGCTAGAAGGAGCGGGAGTTACGAGCAGTACTTC.

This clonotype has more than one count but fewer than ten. The CDR3 spells CSVAPSGLGNEQYF. Written as DNA, the CDR3 is TGCAGCGTTGCTCCTTCGGGGCTTGGGAACGAGCAGTACTTC. The chain employs TRBV29-1 and TRBJ2-7; D is perhaps TRBD1 or TRBD2 (5 bases each). The CDR3 consists of 14 residues. V dropped 4 bases and J dropped 5 bases, with 18 bases sitting between them. Per germline, CDR1 SQVTM and CDR2 ANQGSEA.

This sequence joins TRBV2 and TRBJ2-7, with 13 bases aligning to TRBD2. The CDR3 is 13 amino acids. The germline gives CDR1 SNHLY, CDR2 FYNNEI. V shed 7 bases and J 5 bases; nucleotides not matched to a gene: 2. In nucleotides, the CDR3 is TGTGCCAGCAAGACTAGCGGGAGGAACGAGCAGTACTTC. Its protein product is CASKTSGRNEQYF.

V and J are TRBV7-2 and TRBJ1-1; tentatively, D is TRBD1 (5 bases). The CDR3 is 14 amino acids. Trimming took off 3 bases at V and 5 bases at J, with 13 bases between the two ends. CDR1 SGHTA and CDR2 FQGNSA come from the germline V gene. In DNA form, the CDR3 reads TGTGCCAGCAGCTTTCTTCAGGGCTGGACTGAAGCTTTCTTT. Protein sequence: CASSFLQGWTEAFF.

CDR3 bases: TGTGCCAGCAGCCTCGGGTTCAACTCCTACGAGCAGTACTTC. Translating gives CASSLGFNSYEQYF. The gene calls are TRBV13 and TRBJ2-7; D unresolved. The CDR3 totals 14 residues. Germline CDR1 PRHDT, CDR2 FYEKMQ (reference sequence). V was pared by 5 bases and J by 0 bases, with 11 bases between. Together with reference TRBV13 and TRBJ2-7, the CDR3 gives the full variable domain: AAGVIQSPRHLIKEKRETATLKCYPIPRHDTVYWYQQGPGQDPQFLISFYEKMQSDKGSIPDRFSAQQFSDYHSELNMSSLELGDSALYFCASSLGFNSYEQYFGPGTRLTVT.

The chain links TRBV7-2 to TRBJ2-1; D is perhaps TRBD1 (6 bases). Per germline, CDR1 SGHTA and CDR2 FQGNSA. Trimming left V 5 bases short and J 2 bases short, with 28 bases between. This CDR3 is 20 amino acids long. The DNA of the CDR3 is TGTGCCAGCAGCCGATACAGGGACCTCCTCGAACCAAGCCCCTACAATGAGCAGTTCTTC. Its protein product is CASSRYRDLLEPSPYNEQFF.

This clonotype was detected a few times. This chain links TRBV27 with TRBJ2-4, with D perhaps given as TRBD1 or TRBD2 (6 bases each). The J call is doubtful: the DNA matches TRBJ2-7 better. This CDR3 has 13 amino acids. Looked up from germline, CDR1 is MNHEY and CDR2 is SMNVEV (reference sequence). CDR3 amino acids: CASKLNGGHEQYF. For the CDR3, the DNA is TGTGCCAGCAAATTGAACGGGGGCCACGAGCAGTACTTC.

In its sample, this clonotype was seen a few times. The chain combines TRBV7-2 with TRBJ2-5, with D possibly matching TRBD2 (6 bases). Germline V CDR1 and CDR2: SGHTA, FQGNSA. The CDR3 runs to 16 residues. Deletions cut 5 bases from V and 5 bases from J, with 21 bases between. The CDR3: CASSLGGAFFRETQYF. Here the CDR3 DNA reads TGTGCCAGCAGCCTCGGAGGGGCTTTTTTTCGGGAGACCCAGTACTTC.

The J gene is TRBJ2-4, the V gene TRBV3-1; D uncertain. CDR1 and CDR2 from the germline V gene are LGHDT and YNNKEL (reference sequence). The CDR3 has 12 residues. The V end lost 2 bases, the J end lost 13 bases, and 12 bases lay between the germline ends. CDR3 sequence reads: CASSQRPVEQYF. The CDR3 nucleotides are TGTGCCAGCAGCCAACGTCCAGTTGAGCAGTACTTC.

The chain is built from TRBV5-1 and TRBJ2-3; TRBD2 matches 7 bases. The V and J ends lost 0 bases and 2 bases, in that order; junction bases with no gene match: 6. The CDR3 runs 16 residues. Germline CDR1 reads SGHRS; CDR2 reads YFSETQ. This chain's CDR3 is CASSLAATSPTDTQYF. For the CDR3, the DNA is TGCGCCAGCAGCTTGGCCGCGACTAGCCCCACAGATACGCAGTATTTT.

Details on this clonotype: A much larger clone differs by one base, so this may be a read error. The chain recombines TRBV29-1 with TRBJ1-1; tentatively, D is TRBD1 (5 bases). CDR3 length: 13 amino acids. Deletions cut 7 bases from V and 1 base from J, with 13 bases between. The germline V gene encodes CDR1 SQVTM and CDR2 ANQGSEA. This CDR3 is CSGAEGTNTEAFF. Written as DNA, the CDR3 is TGCAGCGGTGCCGAGGGGACGAACACTGAAGCTTTCTTT.

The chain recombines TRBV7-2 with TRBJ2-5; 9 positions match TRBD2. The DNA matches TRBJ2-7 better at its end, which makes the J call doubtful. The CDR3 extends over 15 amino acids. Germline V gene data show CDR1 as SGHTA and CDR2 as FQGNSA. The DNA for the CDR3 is TGTGCCAGCAGCTCATCTAGCGGGGACTCCTACGAGCAGTACTTC. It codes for CASSSSSGDSYEQYF.

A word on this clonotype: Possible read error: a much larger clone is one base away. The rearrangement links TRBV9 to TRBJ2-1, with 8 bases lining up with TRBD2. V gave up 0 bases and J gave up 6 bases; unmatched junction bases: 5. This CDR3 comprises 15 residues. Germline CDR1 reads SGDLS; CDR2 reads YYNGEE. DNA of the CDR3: TGTGCCAGCAGCGTAGATAGCGGGATCTGCAATGAGCAGTTCTTC. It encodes CASSVDSGICNEQFF.

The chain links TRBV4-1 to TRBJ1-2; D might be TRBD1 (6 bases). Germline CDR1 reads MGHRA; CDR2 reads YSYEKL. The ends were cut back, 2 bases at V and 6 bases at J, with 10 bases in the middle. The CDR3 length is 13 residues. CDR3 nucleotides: TGCGCCAGCAGCCAATACAGGGATGATGGCTACACCTTC. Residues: CASSQYRDDGYTF.

DNA for the CDR3: TGTGCCAGCAGTCGCAACAGGGACCACACTGAAGCTTTCTTT. It codes for CASSRNRDHTEAFF. The chain carries TRBV25-1 and TRBJ1-1; D is perhaps TRBD1 (6 bases). Between the trimmed V and J ends, which lost 5 bases and 3 bases, there was a span of 13 bases. The V gene's germline CDR1 is MGHDK and CDR2 SYGVNS. This CDR3 spans 14 amino acids.

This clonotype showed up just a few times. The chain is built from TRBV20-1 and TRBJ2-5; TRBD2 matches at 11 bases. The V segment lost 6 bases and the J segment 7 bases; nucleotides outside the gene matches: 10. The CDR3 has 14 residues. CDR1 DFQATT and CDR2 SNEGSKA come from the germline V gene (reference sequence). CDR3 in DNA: TGCAGTGCCAGCCCCCTAGCGGGAGGTGGGACCCAGTACTTC. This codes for CSASPLAGGGTQYF.

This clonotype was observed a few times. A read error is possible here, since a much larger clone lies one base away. The CDR3 DNA is TGTGCCAGCAGTGTCCTTGGCAGGGGCTACGAGCAGTACTTC. The encoded protein is CASSVLGRGYEQYF. The chain recombines TRBV27 with TRBJ2-7; a possible D gene is TRBD1 (6 bases). This CDR3 region has 14 residues. Germline V gene data show CDR1 as MNHEY and CDR2 as SMNVEV (reference sequence). Trimming took 5 bases from V and 3 from J, leaving 14 bases between them.

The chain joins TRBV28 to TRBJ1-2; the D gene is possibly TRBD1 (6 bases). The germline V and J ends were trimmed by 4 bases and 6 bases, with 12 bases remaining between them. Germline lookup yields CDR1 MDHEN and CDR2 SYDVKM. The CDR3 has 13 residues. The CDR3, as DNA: TGTGCCAGCAGTTGGGGCAACAGGGATGGCTACACCTTC. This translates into CASSWGNRDGYTF.

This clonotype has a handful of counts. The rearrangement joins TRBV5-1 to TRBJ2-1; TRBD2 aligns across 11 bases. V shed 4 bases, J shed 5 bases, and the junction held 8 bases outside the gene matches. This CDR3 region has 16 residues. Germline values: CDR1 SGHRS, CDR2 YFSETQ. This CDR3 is CASSPKTSGADNEQFF. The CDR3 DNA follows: TGCGCCAGCAGCCCCAAGACTAGCGGGGCCGACAATGAGCAGTTCTTC.

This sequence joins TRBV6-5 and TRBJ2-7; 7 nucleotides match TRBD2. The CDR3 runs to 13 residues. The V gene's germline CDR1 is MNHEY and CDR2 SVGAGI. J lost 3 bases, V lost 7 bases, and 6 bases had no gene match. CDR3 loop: CASTQREGYEQYF. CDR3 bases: TGTGCCAGCACTCAAAGGGAGGGCTACGAGCAGTACTTC.

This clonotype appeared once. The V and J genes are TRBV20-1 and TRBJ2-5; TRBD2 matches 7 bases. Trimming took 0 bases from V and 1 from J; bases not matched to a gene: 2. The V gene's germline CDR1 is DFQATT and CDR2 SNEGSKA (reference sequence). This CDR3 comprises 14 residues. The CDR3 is CSAREASGQETQYF. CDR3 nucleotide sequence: TGCAGTGCTAGAGAGGCTAGCGGCCAAGAGACCCAGTACTTC.

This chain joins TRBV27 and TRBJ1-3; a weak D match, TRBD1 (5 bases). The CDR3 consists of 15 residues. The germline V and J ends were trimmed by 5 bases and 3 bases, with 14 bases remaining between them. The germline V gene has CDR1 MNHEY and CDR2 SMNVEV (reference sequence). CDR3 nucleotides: TGTGCCAGCAGTCCGACCGGGGGGGATGGAAACACCATATATTTT. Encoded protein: CASSPTGGDGNTIYF.

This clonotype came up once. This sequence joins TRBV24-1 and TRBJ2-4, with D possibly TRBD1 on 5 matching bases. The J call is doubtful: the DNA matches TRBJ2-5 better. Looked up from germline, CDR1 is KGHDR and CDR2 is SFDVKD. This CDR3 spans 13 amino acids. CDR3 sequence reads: CATSVGAEETQYF. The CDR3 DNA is TGTGCCACCAGTGTAGGGGCGGAGGAGACCCAGTACTTC.

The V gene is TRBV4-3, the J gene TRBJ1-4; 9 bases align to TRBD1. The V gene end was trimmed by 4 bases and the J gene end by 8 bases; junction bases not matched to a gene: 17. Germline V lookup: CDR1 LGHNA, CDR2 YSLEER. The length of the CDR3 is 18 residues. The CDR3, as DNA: TGCGCCAGCAGCCCACGAAAGATATCCGGGACAGGGTACGAAAAACTGTTTTTT. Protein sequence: CASSPRKISGTGYEKLFF.